The 28 T cell receptor beta chains reported below all come from one sample, sequenced in a study of blood T cell repertoires in COVID-19. TCRdb's copy holds only in-frame clones and misses some; the assay was immunoSEQ multiplex PCR. The repertoire holds about 270,000 clones, approximately 77% seen once, with roughly 3% in the top ten. Material for sequencing was peripheral blood. The receptors here all came from a woman aged 18-29 years with acute or convalescent COVID-19.

Of note for this clone: This CDR3 is also generated by other DNA sequences in the sample. This rearrangement joins TRBV30 to TRBJ2-6, with D possibly being TRBD2 (6 bases). Germline V gives CDR1 GTSNPN, CDR2 SVGIG (reference sequence). V was shortened by 0 bases and J by 0 bases, with 6 bases between the two germline ends. The CDR3 contains 15 residues. The CDR3 sequence: CAWSVGGSGANVLTF. The CDR3 coding sequence is TGTGCCTGGAGTGTCGGGGGCTCTGGGGCCAACGTCCTGACTTTC.

This clone has only one observation. This chain links TRBV7-8 with TRBJ2-7; 11 bases map to TRBD2. After removal of 0 bases from V and 2 bases from J, the junction contained 0 bases not matched to a gene. This CDR3 has 15 residues. Germline V gene lookup returns CDR1 SGHVS and CDR2 FQNEAQ. This CDR3 reads CASSLATSGTYEQYF. The DNA of the CDR3 is TGTGCCAGCAGCTTAGCGACTAGCGGGACCTACGAGCAGTACTTC.

The CDR3 loop reads CASSFGLAGFPPTDTQYF. Here the CDR3 DNA reads TGTGCCAGCAGCTTCGGTCTAGCGGGATTCCCCCCCACAGATACGCAGTATTTT. The chain joins TRBV9 to TRBJ2-3; 9 positions agree with TRBD2. CDR1 is SGDLS and CDR2 is YYNGEE in the germline V gene. J gave up 2 bases and V 4 bases, and 14 bases lay outside the gene matches. The CDR3 is 18 residues long.

The V call is TRBV18, the J call TRBJ2-1; 10 bases map to TRBD2. The junction had 3 bases not matched to a gene; V was cut back by 3 bases and J by 10 bases. This CDR3 is 13 amino acids long. Germline-derived CDR1 and CDR2 are KGHSH and LQKENI. The CDR3 DNA reads as TGTGCCAGCTCACCGGCTAGCGGGGGAGAGCAGTTCTTC. Translated: CASSPASGGEQFF.

This clone was seen just once. V and J are TRBV19 and TRBJ1-5; the D is unclear. V lost 2 bases to trimming and J lost 6 bases, with 8 bases between them. The CDR3 is made up of 13 amino acids. Germline-derived CDR1 and CDR2 are LNHDA and SQIVND (reference sequence). DNA for the CDR3: TGTGCCAGTAGTATAAAGGGAGGTCAGCCCCAGCATTTT. Protein sequence: CASSIKGGQPQHF.

The genes are TRBV18 and TRBJ1-1; D is perhaps TRBD1 (5 bases). The CDR3 extends over 15 amino acids. CDR1 is KGHSH, CDR2 LQKENI, per germline. Trimming removed 3 bases at V and 8 bases at J, with 19 bases between. As DNA, the CDR3 is TGTGCCAGCTCACCTTCCGACCGGGCAGGGAACGAAGCTTTCTTT. Its translation is CASSPSDRAGNEAFF.

The chain combines TRBV2 with TRBJ1-2; possibly TRBD1 for D (5 bases). Germline CDR1 reads SNHLY; CDR2 reads FYNNEI. CDR3 length equals 13 residues. The V end was cut by 4 bases, the J end by 2 bases, with 8 bases between. CDR3 in amino acids: CASSAGLNYGYTF. Written as DNA, the CDR3 is TGTGCCAGCAGTGCGGGACTAAACTATGGCTACACCTTC. Full variable domain (remainder filled in from reference TRBV2 and TRBJ1-2): EPEVTQTPSHQVTQMGQEVILRCVPISNHLYFYWYRQILGQKVEFLVSFYNNEISEKSEIFDDQFSVERPDGSNFTLKIRSTKLEDSAMYFCASSAGLNYGYTFGSGTRLTVV.

The genes are TRBV13 and TRBJ2-7; 8 nucleotides match TRBD2. Losses at the gene ends were 5 bases for V and 0 bases for J; bases not matched to a gene: 6. CDR1 is PRHDT and CDR2 is FYEKMQ in the germline V gene (reference sequence). The CDR3 totals 15 residues. In DNA form, the CDR3 reads TGTGCCAGCAGCGCAACCAGCGGGAGCTCCTACGAGCAGTACTTC. Its translation: CASSATSGSSYEQYF.

The chain carries TRBV30 and TRBJ2-7, with D possibly being TRBD2 (5 bases). Trimming stripped 2 bases from V and 2 bases from J, with 10 bases between. CDR1 GTSNPN and CDR2 SVGIG come from the germline V gene (reference sequence). The CDR3 is made up of 13 amino acids. This CDR3 reads CAWSLDGTYEQYF. CDR3 coding DNA: TGTGCCTGGAGTCTAGACGGGACCTACGAGCAGTACTTC.

The chain has TRBV29-1 and TRBJ2-7; TRBD2 agrees at 11 bases. Germline trimming cut 3 bases from V and 0 bases from J; bases unmatched to any gene: 7. The CDR3 spans 16 residues. Germline CDR1 and CDR2: SQVTM and ANQGSEA. CDR3 nucleotide sequence: TGCAGCGTTGAGCTAGCGGGAGGAAAACCCTCCTACGAGCAGTACTTC. Amino acid sequence: CSVELAGGKPSYEQYF.

The rearrangement uses TRBV3-1 (or the pseudogene TRBV3-2) and TRBJ1-4, with D maybe TRBD1 (5 bases). Germline V gives CDR1 LGHDT, CDR2 YNNKEL (reference sequence). This CDR3 is 17 amino acids long. Trimming shortened V by 4 bases and J by 5 bases, and 20 bases separated the two germline ends. The CDR3 DNA follows: TGTGCCAGCAGCCCCTTTAAGTTTGGGGGGTTCAATGAAAAACTGTTTTTT. It yields the protein CASSPFKFGGFNEKLFF.

This clone was recorded only once. The chain carries TRBV5-6 and TRBJ2-5, with D tentatively TRBD1 (6 bases). V shed 1 base and J shed 5 bases, with 15 bases lying between them. CDR3 length: 15 amino acids. Germline CDR1 and CDR2: SGHDT and YYEEEE. CDR3 residues: CASSLRAGDGETQYF. In nucleotides, the CDR3 is TGTGCCAGCAGCTTGAGGGCAGGGGATGGGGAGACCCAGTACTTC.

This sequence joins TRBV29-1 and TRBJ2-7, with 8 bases aligning to TRBD2. There are 14 residues in the CDR3. The V gene end was trimmed by 4 bases and the J gene end by 0 bases; junction bases not matched to a gene: 5. Germline CDR1 reads SQVTM; CDR2 reads ANQGSEA. This CDR3 is CSVVNLAGSYEQYF. DNA of the CDR3: TGCAGCGTTGTCAACCTAGCGGGCTCCTACGAGCAGTACTTC.

V and J are TRBV9 and TRBJ2-5, with 7 bases lining up with TRBD2. Germline assignment: CDR1 SGDLS and CDR2 YYNGEE. The CDR3 runs 15 residues. V shed 0 bases, J shed 4 bases, and the junction held 6 bases outside the gene matches. The DNA for the CDR3 is TGTGCCAGCAGCGTAGCGGGGGGAGGGCCAGAGACCCAGTACTTC. Its protein product is CASSVAGGGPETQYF.

The rearrangement joins TRBV7-9 to TRBJ2-7; 8 positions match TRBD2. Germline CDR1 reads SEHNR; CDR2 reads FQNEAQ (reference sequence). This CDR3 spans 14 amino acids. V was pared by 5 bases and J by 3 bases, with 6 bases of the junction left unmatched. The CDR3 reads CASSESGSYYEQYF. The CDR3 DNA sequence: TGTGCCAGCAGCGAGAGCGGGAGCTACTACGAGCAGTACTTC.

The chain uses TRBV11-2 and TRBJ2-1; D not certain. CDR1 and CDR2 (germline): SGHAT, FQNNGV. CDR3 length equals 11 residues. Trimming cost V 2 bases and J 9 bases, with 5 bases left between them. The CDR3 protein is CASSLTGEQFF. The DNA of the CDR3 is TGTGCCAGCAGCTTAACCGGTGAGCAGTTCTTC.

This clone appeared a single time. J is TRBJ1-4 and V is TRBV27; 9 positions agree with TRBD1. Germline trimming cut 5 bases from V and 8 bases from J; bases unmatched to any gene: 9. The CDR3 sequence is 15 residues long. CDR1 and CDR2 (germline): MNHEY, SMNVEV (reference sequence). Here the CDR3 reads CASSPKGTGQEKLFF. The CDR3 nucleotides are TGTGCCAGCAGTCCGAAAGGGACAGGGCAGGAAAAACTGTTTTTT.

CDR3 sequence: CASSFLRGPSYEQYF. CDR3 sequence (DNA): TGTGCCAGCAGCTTCCTCAGGGGACCCTCCTACGAGCAGTACTTC. This rearrangement joins TRBV11-2 to TRBJ2-7; a weak D match, TRBD1 (6 bases). CDR1 SGHAT and CDR2 FQNNGV come from the germline V gene. V lost 3 bases and J lost 0, with 12 bases in between. This CDR3 spans 15 amino acids. Full variable domain (rest looked up from reference TRBV11-2 and TRBJ2-7): EAGVAQSPRYKIIEKRQSVAFWCNPISGHATLYWYQQILGQGPKLLIQFQNNGVVDDSQLPKDRFSAERLKGVDSTLKIQPAKLEDSAVYLCASSFLRGPSYEQYFGPGTRLTVT.

V usage is TRBV12-3 or TRBV12-4 and J usage is TRBJ2-1; D is unresolved. The CDR3 totals 13 residues. V was trimmed by 1 base and J by 7 bases, leaving 8 bases between them. The CDR3 DNA is TGTGCCAGCAGTTTAGGGAGTTCGAATGAGCAGTTCTTC. This codes for CASSLGSSNEQFF.

The V call is TRBV6-5, the J call TRBJ2-1, with D perhaps matching TRBD2 (6 bases). CDR1 is MNHEY and CDR2 is SVGAGI in the germline V gene. V lost 7 bases, J lost 0 bases, and 13 bases lay in between. The CDR3 has 15 residues. The CDR3 protein is CASTEGFSSYNEQFF. The CDR3 DNA reads TGTGCCAGCACGGAGGGGTTTAGCTCCTACAATGAGCAGTTCTTC.

This clone was recorded once. The chain couples TRBV7-2 to TRBJ2-3; the match to TRBD1 covers 9 bases. V lost 2 bases and J lost 3; bases outside the gene matches: 3. The germline CDR1 and CDR2 sequences are SGHTA and FQGNSA. This CDR3 region has 15 residues. The CDR3 loop is CASSLKQGATDTQYF. CDR3 nucleotide sequence: TGTGCCAGCAGCTTAAAACAGGGGGCGACAGATACGCAGTATTTT.

V gene TRBV19 combines with J gene TRBJ2-1; tentatively, D is TRBD1 (6 bases). Germline V CDR1 and CDR2: LNHDA, SQIVND (reference sequence). This CDR3 has 13 amino acids. V was pared by 7 bases and J by 4 bases, with 11 bases between. As DNA, the CDR3 is TGTGCCAGTACCTCAGGGGCTTACAATGAGCAGTTCTTC. Amino acids: CASTSGAYNEQFF.

V gene TRBV11-2 combines with J gene TRBJ1-1; 7 bases map to TRBD1. Germline-derived CDR1 and CDR2 are SGHAT and FQNNGV. Germline trimming cut 5 bases from V and 1 base from J; bases unmatched to any gene: 4. The CDR3 consists of 14 residues. The CDR3 is CASSPDRKNTEAFF. CDR3 nucleotide sequence: TGTGCCAGCAGCCCGGACAGGAAGAACACTGAAGCTTTCTTT.

In regard to this clone: Different DNA sequences within this sample yield the same CDR3. This chain uses TRBV19 with TRBJ1-1, with D maybe TRBD1 (5 bases). This CDR3 region has 13 residues. V lost 2 bases to trimming and J lost 3 bases, with 7 bases between them. Germline V gene lookup returns CDR1 LNHDA and CDR2 SQIVND (reference sequence). Here the CDR3 reads CASSIQGYTEAFF. DNA of the CDR3: TGTGCCAGTAGTATACAGGGATACACTGAAGCTTTCTTT.

Here the CDR3 reads CASSQDNLNTEAFF. As DNA, the CDR3 is TGTGCCAGCTCTCAGGACAACCTGAACACTGAAGCTTTCTTT. The gene calls are TRBV18 and TRBJ1-1, with a tentative D call TRBD1 (5 bases). Germline values: CDR1 KGHSH, CDR2 LQKENI. Trimming cost V 6 bases and J 0 bases, with 11 bases left between them. The CDR3 is made up of 14 amino acids.

The gene calls are TRBV3-1 (or the pseudogene TRBV3-2) and TRBJ2-7; TRBD1 agrees at 7 bases. Unmatched junction bases numbered 17, after V lost 1 base and J lost 2 bases. Germline CDR1 LGHDT, CDR2 YNNKEL (reference sequence). This CDR3 has 19 amino acids. The CDR3 loop reads CASSQGWDSHHLLAYEQYF. In DNA, the CDR3 is TGTGCCAGCAGCCAAGGATGGGACAGCCACCACCTTTTGGCCTACGAGCAGTACTTC.

CDR3 protein: CASSHNVGSGAMGIQYF. The CDR3, as DNA: TGCGCCAGCAGCCATAACGTCGGGTCGGGAGCTATGGGCATTCAGTACTTC. The chain couples TRBV4-3 to TRBJ2-4, with D perhaps TRBD2 (6 bases). CDR1 LGHNA and CDR2 YSLEER come from the germline V gene. Between the trimmed V and J ends, which lost 3 bases and 9 bases, there was a span of 24 bases. CDR3 length: 17 residues.

The chain couples TRBV6-5 to TRBJ2-1, with a possible D match to TRBD1 (6 bases). Trimming left V 5 bases short and J 4 bases short, with 9 bases between. This CDR3 spans 13 amino acids. CDR1 is MNHEY and CDR2 is SVGAGI in the germline V gene. CDR3 amino acids: CASSRDTYNEQFF. The CDR3 coding sequence is TGTGCCAGCAGTCGGGACACATACAATGAGCAGTTCTTC.